This T cell receptor (beta chain) was found in a study of early T cells in non-severe SARS-CoV-2 infection. The CDR3 runs 13 residues. Germline trimming cut 4 bases from V and 3 bases from J; bases unmatched to any gene: 2. Germline loops: CDR1 SGHRS, CDR2 YFSETQ. This clonotype was seen a few times. Its target is not known. In TCRdb, the 5' RACE reads were re-called with MiXCR into one record per CDR3 protein. Of 85,000 to 95,000 distinct CDR3 sequences in the sample, roughly 15% were seen once. Study-wide results and limits: The matching step, a VDJdb search, favored anti-spike CD8 responses and missed private and CD4 specificities.

This clonotype was obtained from an adult who was a healthcare worker with PCR-confirmed SARS-CoV-2 infection or an uninfected control (not recorded which). The sequenced sample was whole blood, obtained at baseline. The chain recombines TRBV5-1 with TRBJ2-3; 7 nucleotides line up with TRBD1. CDR3 in DNA: TGCGCCAGCAGCAAGGGGGCAACAGATACGCAGTATTTT. Translating gives CASSKGATDTQYF.